The 8 T cell receptor beta chains below come from one sample, sequenced in a study of blood T cell repertoires in COVID-19 (TCRdb year 2020). Libraries were built with the immunoSEQ multiplex PCR assay. TCRdb mirrors the immuneACCESS table, restricted to in-frame sequences. Some clones are absent from its copies; in checked studies, under half trace to an unresolved V gene, and the reason for the others is unknown. The sample table lists some 45,000 clones, about 90% of them with a count of one. Around 6.4% of the sample rests with the top ten. The sequenced material came from peripheral blood. Receptors originate from a man between 65 and 85 years old with active COVID-19.

CDR3 bases: TGTGCCAGCAGTTCGACCGGACTAGCGGGGGGCCCGTACAATGAGCAGTTCTTC. Encoded protein: CASSSTGLAGGPYNEQFF. V gene TRBV6-2 or TRBV6-3 combines with J gene TRBJ2-1, with 14 bases identical to TRBD2. Germline CDR1 reads MNHEY; CDR2 reads SVGEGT. The CDR3 sequence is 18 residues long. With 4 bases clipped from V and 4 bases from J, the junction kept 9 bases outside the gene matches.

The genes are TRBV18 and TRBJ2-1, with 9 bases aligning to TRBD2. This CDR3 has 18 residues. The J segment lost 0 bases and the V segment lost 0 bases, leaving 6 bases of the junction unmatched. Germline CDR1 KGHSH, CDR2 LQKENI. DNA of the CDR3: TGTGCCAGCTCACCACCGGTCGGCGGGGGGGCCTCCTACAATGAGCAGTTCTTC. Amino acid sequence: CASSPPVGGGASYNEQFF.

The rearrangement links TRBV12-3 or TRBV12-4 to TRBJ1-4; 8 nucleotides line up with TRBD1. This CDR3 comprises 13 residues. The trim removed 6 bases at V and 8 bases at J, leaving 5 bases unmatched. The CDR3 nucleotides are TGTGCCAGCAGCGACAGGGGTGGGGAAAAACTGTTTTTT. Its protein is CASSDRGGEKLFF.

CDR3 region: CASSLTDYLRTGELFF. The CDR3 DNA follows: TGTGCCAGCAGCTTAACGGACTACTTAAGGACCGGGGAGCTGTTTTTT. This rearrangement joins TRBV11-1 to TRBJ2-2, with TRBD2 as a possible D gene (6 bases). The CDR3 has 16 amino acids. Germline CDR1 SGHAT, CDR2 FQDESV (reference sequence). Trimming took 2 bases from V and 5 from J, leaving 15 bases between them.

The chain carries TRBV5-4 and TRBJ2-3, with D unresolved. The germline CDR1 and CDR2 sequences are SGHNT and YYREEE (reference sequence). The CDR3 length is 14 residues. V gave up 5 bases and J gave up 6 bases, with 16 bases separating them. The DNA of the CDR3 is TGTGCCAGCAGTGTTGCGGCGCTAAAGGATACGCAGTATTTT. The encoded protein is CASSVAALKDTQYF.

The gene calls are TRBV28 and TRBJ1-4; TRBD1 is a possible D gene (6 bases). V was trimmed by 6 bases and J by 4 bases, leaving 15 bases between them. The CDR3 is made up of 15 amino acids. The germline V gene encodes CDR1 MDHEN and CDR2 SYDVKM. As DNA, the CDR3 is TGTGCCAGCAGCACAGGGAGGGGTTTTAATGAAAAACTGTTTTTT. Translating gives CASSTGRGFNEKLFF.

This clone has more than one count but fewer than ten. The V gene is TRBV9, the J gene TRBJ2-1, with 9 positions matching TRBD2. Germline CDR1 SGDLS, CDR2 YYNGEE. The J segment lost 6 bases and the V segment lost 2 bases, leaving 3 bases of the junction unmatched. The CDR3 sequence is 14 residues long. CDR3 nucleotides: TGTGCCAGCAGCGTCGGTAGCGGGGGCAATGAGCAGTTCTTC. It encodes CASSVGSGGNEQFF.

Written as DNA, the CDR3 is TGCGCCAGCAGCTCCCGACAGGGGATCGGTGAAAAACTGTTTTTT. This translates into CASSSRQGIGEKLFF. This chain uses TRBV4-3 with TRBJ1-4; 8 nucleotides line up with TRBD1. The CDR3 has 15 residues. The ends lost 5 bases at V and 7 bases at J; junction bases unmatched: 9. Germline V gene data show CDR1 as LGHNA and CDR2 as YSLEER.